The sequence of this TCR beta chain was determined in a study of blood T cells in healthy people across ages. PCR was performed a second time for about 7 to 11 cycles using a sample-barcoded 5' primer and a J-beta primer mix. TCRdb used MiXCR to reprocess the 5' RACE reads, holding one entry per CDR3 protein. The data show over 1,500,000 distinct CDR3 sequences, about two fifths seen once. General study points: The long-lived group displayed more naive CD4+ cells, plus higher diversity, than the aged donors did.

CDR1 is SNHLY, CDR2 FYNNEI, per germline. Trimming cost V 6 bases and J 3 bases, with 15 bases left between them. The CDR3 runs to 14 residues. In regard to this clonotype: Its antigen is not known.

Healthy Caucasian individuals from Russia aged about 6 to 90 served as donors. For every donor, a draw yielded around 10 milliliters of peripheral blood. V gene TRBV2 combines with J gene TRBJ2-7; maybe TRBD2 (5 bases). The specimen was blood. The sequence was collected from a human donor in good health. The CDR3 coding sequence is TGTGCCAGCAGGGTCGAGGGATTGTTCTACGAGCAGTACTTC. It yields the protein CASRVEGLFYEQYF.